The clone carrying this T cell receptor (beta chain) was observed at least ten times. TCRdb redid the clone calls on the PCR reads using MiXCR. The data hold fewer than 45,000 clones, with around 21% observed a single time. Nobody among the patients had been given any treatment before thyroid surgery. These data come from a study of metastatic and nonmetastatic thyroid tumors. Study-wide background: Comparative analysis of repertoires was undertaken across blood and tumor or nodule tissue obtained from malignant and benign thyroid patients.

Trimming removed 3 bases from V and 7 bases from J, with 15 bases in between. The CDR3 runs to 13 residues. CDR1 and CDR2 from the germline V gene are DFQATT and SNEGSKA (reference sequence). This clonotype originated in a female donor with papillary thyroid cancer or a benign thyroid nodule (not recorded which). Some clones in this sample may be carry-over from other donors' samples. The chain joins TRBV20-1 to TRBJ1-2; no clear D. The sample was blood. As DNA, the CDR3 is TGCAGTGCTAGGTCGGAGGGATTCAGTGGCTACACCTTC. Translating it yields CSARSEGFSGYTF.